This T cell receptor beta chain was found in a study of blood T cell repertoires in COVID-19. Here immunoSEQ multiplex PCR was the method, and the copy in TCRdb shows in-frame clones only, minus some. The sample has about 99,000 clones, around nine tenths seen once. The CDR3 has 15 residues. After removal of 9 bases from V and 2 bases from J, the junction contained 8 bases not matched to a gene. Germline CDR1 reads MNHEY; CDR2 reads SVGAGI. This chain links TRBV6-5 with TRBJ2-1; 9 nucleotides align to TRBD2. Sequenced: peripheral blood. This TCR was sampled from a human donor in a cohort sampled during active COVID-19. CDR3 amino acids: CASARASGTYNEQFF. DNA of the CDR3: TGTGCCAGTGCTAGGGCTAGCGGGACCTACAATGAGCAGTTCTTC.